The sequence of this T cell receptor beta chain was determined in a study of blood T cell repertoires in COVID-19. Profiled with immunoSEQ multiplex PCR; TCRdb holds only in-frame clones, not every one. The sample yields almost 350,000 clones, 85% to 90% seen once. Per germline, CDR1 SGHVS and CDR2 FQNEAQ. This CDR3 comprises 16 residues. Trimming removed 7 bases from V and 7 bases from J; junction bases left unmatched: 14. This TCR came from a woman in her 30s who had been exposed to COVID-19. The sequencing sample was made of PBMCs or T cells enriched from blood (not recorded which). The rearrangement joins TRBV7-8 to TRBJ2-1; 9 positions agree with TRBD2. The CDR3 here is CASNPQAGGWGNEQFF. The DNA for the CDR3 is TGTGCCAGCAACCCTCAGGCGGGAGGGTGGGGGAATGAGCAGTTCTTC. Filled out from reference TRBV7-8 and TRBJ2-1, the complete variable domain reads GAGVSQSPRYKVAKRGQDVALRCDPISGHVSLFWYQQALGQGPEFLTYFQNEAQLDKSGLPSDRFFAERPEGSVSTLKIQRTQQEDSAVYLCASNPQAGGWGNEQFFGPGTRLTVL.